These 17 T cell receptor beta chains came from one sample sequenced in a study of response to subunit inactivated influenza vaccine. Via MiXCR, TCRdb re-called the RT-PCR reads, giving one row per CDR3 protein. This table holds hundreds of thousands of distinct CDR3 sequences, 25% found once. The source was CD4+ T cells sorted from PBMCs, collected 5 to 6 days after vaccination. Source of these receptors: a man in his fifties or sixties who received an inactivated influenza vaccine.

V gene TRBV10-3 combines with J gene TRBJ2-1; TRBD1 matches 7 bases. CDR3 length equals 14 residues. V lost 8 bases, J lost 7 bases, and 11 bases stayed unmatched. The germline CDR1 and CDR2 sequences are ENHRY and SYGVKD. CDR3 region: CAIGGQARGNEQFF. The CDR3 region has the DNA TGTGCCATCGGCGGACAGGCCCGTGGGAATGAGCAGTTCTTC.

This clonotype was seen a few times. CDR3 loop: CASSFLEGLAFNEKLFF. As DNA, the CDR3 is TGTGCCAGCAGTTTCCTTGAGGGACTCGCCTTTAATGAAAAACTGTTTTTT. The chain links TRBV28 to TRBJ1-4; TRBD1 is a possible D gene (5 bases). V lost 3 bases and J lost 4, with 18 bases in between. The CDR3 has 17 amino acids. Germline V gene sequence: CDR1 MDHEN, CDR2 SYDVKM.

The J gene is TRBJ2-7, the V gene TRBV24-1, with 7 bases that match TRBD2. The CDR3 sequence is 14 residues long. Trimming at V came to 6 bases and at J to 6 bases, leaving 10 bases not matched to a gene. The germline CDR1 and CDR2 sequences are KGHDR and SFDVKD. The CDR3 sequence: CATSRGGGLSEQYF. The CDR3 region has the DNA TGTGCCACCAGTCGCGGGGGAGGTCTATCCGAGCAGTACTTC.

This chain joins TRBV6-1 and TRBJ2-1; D perhaps matches TRBD1 (6 bases). This CDR3 is 14 amino acids long. The germline gives CDR1 MNHNS, CDR2 SASEGT. V was clipped by 8 bases and J by 1 base, with 12 bases between them. CDR3 DNA sequence: TGTGCCAGCCAATTGGACAGATCCTACAATGAGCAGTTCTTC. Translated: CASQLDRSYNEQFF.

The table lists this clonotype with many counts. This sequence joins TRBV6-2 or TRBV6-3 and TRBJ2-1; weak D call: TRBD2 (6 bases). V lost 5 bases and J 5 bases, leaving 16 bases between the germline ends. Germline lookup yields CDR1 MNHEY and CDR2 SVGEGT. This CDR3 has 15 amino acids. As DNA, the CDR3 is TGTGCCAGCAGTCGACACCAAGCGGGCGACAATGAGCAGTTCTTC. It encodes CASSRHQAGDNEQFF.

The V gene is TRBV9, the J gene TRBJ2-2, with a tentative D call TRBD2 (6 bases). Germline V CDR1 and CDR2: SGDLS, YYNGEE. V gave up 0 bases and J gave up 1 base, with 16 bases separating them. This CDR3 has 18 residues. The CDR3 spells CASSVAGAGFRNTGELFF. The CDR3 coding sequence is TGTGCCAGCAGCGTAGCTGGTGCGGGGTTTAGGAACACCGGGGAGCTGTTTTTT.

This rearrangement joins TRBV11-2 to TRBJ2-7; 10 bases align to TRBD1. Per the germline V gene, CDR1 is SGHAT and CDR2 is FQNNGV. The CDR3 loop spans 18 amino acids. V gave up 5 bases and J gave up 0 bases; unmatched junction bases: 13. CDR3 sequence (DNA): TGTGCCAGCAGCAGTAGATCGACCGGGACAGGGGTCTCCTACGAGCAGTACTTC. This gives the protein CASSSRSTGTGVSYEQYF.

CDR3 sequence: CASSREGSTEAFF. The DNA for the CDR3 is TGTGCCAGCAGTAGGGAGGGGAGCACTGAAGCTTTCTTT. V gene TRBV6-5 combines with J gene TRBJ1-1; D possibly corresponds to TRBD1 (5 bases). The CDR3 totals 13 residues. Germline V gives CDR1 MNHEY, CDR2 SVGAGI. The V end lost 5 bases, the J end lost 4 bases, and 11 bases lay between the germline ends.

There are a few counts of this clonotype. The gene calls are TRBV6-1 and TRBJ2-1; 7 nucleotides align to TRBD1. The germline CDR1 and CDR2 sequences are MNHNS and SASEGT. The CDR3 has 17 amino acids. With 6 bases clipped from V and 7 bases from J, the junction kept 18 bases outside the gene matches. The CDR3 loop reads CASSSLPRRQGGNEQFF. CDR3 DNA: TGTGCCAGCAGCTCCCTACCCAGGCGACAGGGTGGTAATGAGCAGTTCTTC.

The chain joins TRBV12-3 or TRBV12-4 to TRBJ2-2; 15 positions agree with TRBD2. V trimming: 3 bases; J trimming: 7 bases; junction bases outside the gene matches: 6. CDR3 length: 17 amino acids. Here the CDR3 DNA reads TGTGCCAGCAGTTTCCACGGGACTAGCGGGAGGAGCGGGGAGCTGTTTTTT. Its protein product is CASSFHGTSGRSGELFF.

V gene TRBV7-2 combines with J gene TRBJ1-1; D remains unclear. Trimming removed 1 base from V and 2 bases from J, with 14 bases in between. There are 16 residues in the CDR3. Germline CDR1 and CDR2: SGHTA and FQGNSA. The chain's CDR3 is CASSLDLRAGNTEAFF. The CDR3 nucleotides are TGTGCCAGCAGCTTAGATTTGAGGGCTGGTAACACTGAAGCTTTCTTT.

The V call is TRBV20-1, the J call TRBJ2-7; D gene uncertain. V lost 6 bases, J lost 2 bases, and 17 bases lay in between. CDR3 length: 14 residues. Germline CDR1 reads DFQATT; CDR2 reads SNEGSKA (reference sequence). CDR3 protein: CSATGRTTTYEQYF. For the CDR3, the DNA is TGCAGTGCAACCGGACGCACTACCACCTACGAGCAGTACTTC.

In nucleotides, the CDR3 is TGTGCCAGCAGCCTCACGGGCGGAAACATTCAGTACTTC. This encodes CASSLTGGNIQYF. V gene TRBV7-9 combines with J gene TRBJ2-4, with D uncertain. The CDR3 loop spans 13 amino acids. Trimming took 5 bases from V and 6 from J, leaving 11 bases between them. In germline, CDR1 is SEHNR, CDR2 FQNEAQ (reference sequence).

As to this clonotype: Germline is not matched at one junction end, which may reflect a read error. V gene TRBV18 combines with J gene TRBJ2-2, with D possibly being TRBD2 (5 bases). CDR1 KGHSH and CDR2 LQKENI come from the germline V gene. This CDR3 comprises 14 residues. CDR3 sequence (DNA): TGTGCCAGCTCACCGGGTTCCACCACCGGGAAGCTGTTTTTT. Its translation is CASSPGSTTGKLFF.

The chain carries TRBV5-1 and TRBJ2-7, with 7 bases identical to TRBD1. The germline gives CDR1 SGHRS, CDR2 YFSETQ. Trimming removed 3 bases from V and 6 bases from J; junction bases left unmatched: 9. This CDR3 contains 14 residues. In DNA, the CDR3 is TGCGCCAGCAGCTCAACGGGACAGCTCCCCGAGCAGTACTTC. Its protein is CASSSTGQLPEQYF.

The chain couples TRBV6-2 or TRBV6-3 to TRBJ2-2, with TRBD1 identical over 9 bases. There are 17 residues in the CDR3. The germline CDR1 and CDR2 sequences are MNHEY and SVGEGT. V dropped 2 bases and J dropped 5; count of bases not matched to a gene: 9. Written as DNA, the CDR3 is TGTGCCAGCAGTTACGGGACAGGGCAGGGGAGGACCGGGGAGCTGTTTTTT. Translation gives CASSYGTGQGRTGELFF.

Points on this clonotype: Given a much more abundant clone one base away, this may be a read error. The J gene is TRBJ2-1, the V gene TRBV12-3 or TRBV12-4; TRBD2 might be the D (7 bases). V gave up 3 bases and J gave up 7 bases, with 16 bases separating them. This CDR3 has 15 amino acids. The CDR3 protein is CASSFYGGPGNEQFF. The CDR3 region has the DNA TGTGCCAGCAGTTTCTACGGGGGGCCCGGAAATGAGCAGTTCTTC.